This T cell receptor beta chain was documented in a study of shared clonotypes between healthy human individuals. The wider study: Three plates each covered CD4 naive and memory; CD8 naive two, CD8 memory one.

CD8 memory was a combination of CD45RO+ cells and CCR7-negative CD45RA+ TemRA cells. Comment on this clone: The antigen remains undetermined.

Across several immunoSEQ plates, the genomic DNA of each subset was split evenly. Measured with immunoSEQ multiplex PCR; TCRdb has only the in-frame clones, and not every one. The sample contains around 100,000 clones, under 70% of which appear only once. Findings and limits, study-wide: Collection of samples was limited to blood; tissue repertoires likely differ.

The CDR3 has 12 residues. Germline loops: CDR1 MDHEN, CDR2 SYDVKM. V gave up 3 bases and J gave up 3 bases, with 3 bases separating them. The J gene is TRBJ1-5, the V gene TRBV28, with D unclear. The sequencing input was memory CD8+ T cells sorted from blood. Noted subset: CD45RO+ cells pooled with CCR7-negative TemRA cells. The source of this sequence is a man aged 25 to 45 in good health. The CDR3 DNA sequence: TGTGCCAGCAGTTTGCTCAATCAGCCCCAGCATTTT. This encodes CASSLLNQPQHF.